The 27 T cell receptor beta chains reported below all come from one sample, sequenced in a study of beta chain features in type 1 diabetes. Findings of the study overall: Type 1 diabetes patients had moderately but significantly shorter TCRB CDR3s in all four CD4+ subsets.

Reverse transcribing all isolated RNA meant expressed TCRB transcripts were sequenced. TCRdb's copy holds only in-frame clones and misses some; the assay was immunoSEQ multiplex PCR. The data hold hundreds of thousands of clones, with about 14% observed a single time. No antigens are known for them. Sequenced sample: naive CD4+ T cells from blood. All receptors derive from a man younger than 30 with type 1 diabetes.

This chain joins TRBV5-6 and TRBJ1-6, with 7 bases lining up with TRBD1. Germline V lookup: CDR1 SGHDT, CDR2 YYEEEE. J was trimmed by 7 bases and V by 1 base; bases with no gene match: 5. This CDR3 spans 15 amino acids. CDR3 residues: CASSLRQGVNSPLHF. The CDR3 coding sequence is TGTGCCAGCAGCTTGAGGCAGGGGGTAAATTCACCCCTCCACTTT.

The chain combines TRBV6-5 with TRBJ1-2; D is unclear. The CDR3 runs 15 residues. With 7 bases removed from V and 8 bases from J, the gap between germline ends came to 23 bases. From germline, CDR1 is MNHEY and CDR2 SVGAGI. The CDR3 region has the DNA TGTGCCAGCACCATCGGGGTCGGTACGATGTTCGGCTACACCTTC. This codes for CASTIGVGTMFGYTF.

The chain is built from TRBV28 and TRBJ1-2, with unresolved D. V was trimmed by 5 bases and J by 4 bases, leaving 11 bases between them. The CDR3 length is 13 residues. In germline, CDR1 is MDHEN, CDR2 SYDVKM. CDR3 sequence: CASSSPALYGYTF. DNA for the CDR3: TGTGCCAGCAGTAGCCCAGCCCTCTATGGCTACACCTTC.

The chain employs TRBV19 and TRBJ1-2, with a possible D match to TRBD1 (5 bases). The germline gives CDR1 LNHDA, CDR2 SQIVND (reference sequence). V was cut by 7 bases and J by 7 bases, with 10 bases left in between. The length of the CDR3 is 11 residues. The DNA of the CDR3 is TGTGCCAGTATGGGCAGGGCTGGCTACACCTTC. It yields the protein CASMGRAGYTF. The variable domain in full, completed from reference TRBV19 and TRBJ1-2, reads DGGITQSPKYLFRKEGQNVTLSCEQNLNHDAMYWYRQDPGQGLRLIYYSQIVNDFQKGDIAEGYSVSREKKESFPLTVTSAQKNPTAFYLCASMGRAGYTFGSGTRLTVV.

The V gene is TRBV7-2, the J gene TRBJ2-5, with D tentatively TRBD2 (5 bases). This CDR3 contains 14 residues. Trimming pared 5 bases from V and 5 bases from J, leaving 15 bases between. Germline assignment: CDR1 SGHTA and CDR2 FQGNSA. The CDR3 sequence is CASSPRTASETQYF. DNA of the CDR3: TGTGCCAGCAGCCCCCGGACTGCTAGCGAGACCCAGTACTTC.

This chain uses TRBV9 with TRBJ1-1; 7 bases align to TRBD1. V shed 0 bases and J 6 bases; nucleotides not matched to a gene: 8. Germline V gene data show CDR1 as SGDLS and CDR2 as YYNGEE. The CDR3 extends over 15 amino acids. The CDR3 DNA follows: TGTGCCAGCAGCGTAGTTACAGGGGATCAACCTGAAGCTTTCTTT. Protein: CASSVVTGDQPEAFF.

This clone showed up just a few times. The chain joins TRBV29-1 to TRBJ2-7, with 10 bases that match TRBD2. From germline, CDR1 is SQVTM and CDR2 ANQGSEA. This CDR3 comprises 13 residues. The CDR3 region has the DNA TGCACCATGGCACGACTAGCGGGTGCCGAGCAGTACTTC. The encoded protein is CTMARLAGAEQYF.

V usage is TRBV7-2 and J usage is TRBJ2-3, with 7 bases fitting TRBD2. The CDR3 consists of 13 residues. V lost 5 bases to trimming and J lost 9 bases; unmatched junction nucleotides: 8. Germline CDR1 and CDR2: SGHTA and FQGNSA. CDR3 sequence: CASSPRTSSTQYF. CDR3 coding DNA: TGTGCCAGCAGCCCGAGGACTAGTTCAACGCAGTATTTT.

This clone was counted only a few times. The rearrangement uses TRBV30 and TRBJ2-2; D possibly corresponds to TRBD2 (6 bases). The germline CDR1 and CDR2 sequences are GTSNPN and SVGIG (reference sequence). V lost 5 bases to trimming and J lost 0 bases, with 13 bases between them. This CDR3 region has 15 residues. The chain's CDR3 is CAWGGGDSNTGELFF. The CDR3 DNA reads TGTGCCTGGGGTGGCGGGGATTCGAACACCGGGGAGCTGTTTTTT.

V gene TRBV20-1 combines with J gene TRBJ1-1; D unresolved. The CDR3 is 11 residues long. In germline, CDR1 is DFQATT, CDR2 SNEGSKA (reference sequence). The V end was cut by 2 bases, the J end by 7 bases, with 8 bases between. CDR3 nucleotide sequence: TGCAGTGCTAGATACAGCTTTGAAGCTTTCTTT. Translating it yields CSARYSFEAFF.

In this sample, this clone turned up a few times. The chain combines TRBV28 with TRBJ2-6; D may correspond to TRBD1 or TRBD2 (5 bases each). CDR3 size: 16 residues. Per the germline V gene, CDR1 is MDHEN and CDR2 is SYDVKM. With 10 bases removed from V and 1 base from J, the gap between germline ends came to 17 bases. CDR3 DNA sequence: TGTGCCATCCATGGGCCCTGGGGGTCTGGGGCCAACGTCCTGACTTTC. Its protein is CAIHGPWGSGANVLTF.

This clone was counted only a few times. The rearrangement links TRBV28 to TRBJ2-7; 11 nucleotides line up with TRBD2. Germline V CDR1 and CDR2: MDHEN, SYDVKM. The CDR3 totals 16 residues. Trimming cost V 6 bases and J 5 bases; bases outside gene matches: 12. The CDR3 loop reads CASSLDVAGGLNEQYF. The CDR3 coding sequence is TGTGCCAGCAGCTTGGATGTAGCGGGGGGGCTCAACGAGCAGTACTTC.

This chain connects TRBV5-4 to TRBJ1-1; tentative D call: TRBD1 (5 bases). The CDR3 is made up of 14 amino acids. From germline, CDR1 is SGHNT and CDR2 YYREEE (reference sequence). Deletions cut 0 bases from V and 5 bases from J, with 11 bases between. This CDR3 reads CASSLEQGRTEAFF. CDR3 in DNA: TGTGCCAGCAGCTTGGAGCAGGGTCGGACTGAAGCTTTCTTT.

The DNA for the CDR3 is TGTGCCAGCAGTGAGAGACAAGCCAACAATGAGCAGTTCTTC. The encoded protein is CASSERQANNEQFF. The V and J genes are TRBV6-1 and TRBJ2-1, with D hard to call. Between the trimmed V and J ends, which lost 3 bases and 5 bases, there was a span of 11 bases. The CDR3 has 14 amino acids. The germline gives CDR1 MNHNS, CDR2 SASEGT.

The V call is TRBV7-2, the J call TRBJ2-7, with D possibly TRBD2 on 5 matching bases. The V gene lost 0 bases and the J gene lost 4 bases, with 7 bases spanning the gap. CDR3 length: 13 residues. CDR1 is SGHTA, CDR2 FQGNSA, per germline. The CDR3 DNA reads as TGTGCCAGCAGCTTAGCAGAGGGTTACGAGCAGTACTTC. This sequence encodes CASSLAEGYEQYF.

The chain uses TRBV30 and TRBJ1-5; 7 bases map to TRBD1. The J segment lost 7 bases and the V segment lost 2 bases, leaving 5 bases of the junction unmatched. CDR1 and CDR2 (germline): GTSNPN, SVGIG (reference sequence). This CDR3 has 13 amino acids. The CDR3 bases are TGTGCCTGGAGTACGACAGGGCTCCAGCCCCAGCATTTT. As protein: CAWSTTGLQPQHF. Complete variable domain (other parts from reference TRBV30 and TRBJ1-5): SQTIHQWPATLVQPVGSPLSLECTVEGTSNPNLYWYRQAAGRGLQLLFYSVGIGQISSEVPQNLSASRPQDRQFILSSKKLLLSDSGFYLCAWSTTGLQPQHFGDGTRLSIL.

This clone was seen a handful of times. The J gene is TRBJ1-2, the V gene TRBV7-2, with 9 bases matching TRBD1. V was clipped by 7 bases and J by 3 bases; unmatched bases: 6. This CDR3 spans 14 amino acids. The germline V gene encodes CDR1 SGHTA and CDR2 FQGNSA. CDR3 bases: TGTGCCAGCACCACGAGGACAGGGGACTATGGCTACACCTTC. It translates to CASTTRTGDYGYTF. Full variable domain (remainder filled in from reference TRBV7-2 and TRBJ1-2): GAGVSQSPSNKVTEKGKDVELRCDPISGHTALYWYRQSLGQGLEFLIYFQGNSAPDKSGLPSDRFSAERTGGSVSTLTIQRTQQEDSAVYLCASTTRTGDYGYTFGSGTRLTVV.

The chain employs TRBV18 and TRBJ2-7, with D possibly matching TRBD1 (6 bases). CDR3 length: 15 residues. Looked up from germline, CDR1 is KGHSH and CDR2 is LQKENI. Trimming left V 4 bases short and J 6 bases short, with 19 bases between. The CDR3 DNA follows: TGTGCCAGCTCACTTGTTATAACAGGGTCAGGCGAGCAGTACTTC. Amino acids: CASSLVITGSGEQYF.

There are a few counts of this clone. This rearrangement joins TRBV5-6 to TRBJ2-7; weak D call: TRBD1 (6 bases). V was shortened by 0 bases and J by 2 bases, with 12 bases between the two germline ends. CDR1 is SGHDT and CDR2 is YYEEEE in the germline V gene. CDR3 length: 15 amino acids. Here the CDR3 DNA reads TGTGCCAGCAGCTTGGTACAGGGTCGGGCCTACGAGCAGTACTTC. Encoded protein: CASSLVQGRAYEQYF.

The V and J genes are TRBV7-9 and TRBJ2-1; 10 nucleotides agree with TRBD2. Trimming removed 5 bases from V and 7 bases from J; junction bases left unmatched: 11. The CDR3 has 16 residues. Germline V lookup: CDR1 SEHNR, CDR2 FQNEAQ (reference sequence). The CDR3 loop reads CASSHLSSGRGNEQFF. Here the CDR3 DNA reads TGTGCCAGCAGCCACCTCTCTAGCGGGAGAGGGAATGAGCAGTTCTTC.

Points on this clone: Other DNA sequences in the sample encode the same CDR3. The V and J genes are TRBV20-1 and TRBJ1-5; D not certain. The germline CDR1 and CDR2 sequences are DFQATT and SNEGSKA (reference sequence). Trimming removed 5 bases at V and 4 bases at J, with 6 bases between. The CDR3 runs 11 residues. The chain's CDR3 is CSAGRNQPQHF. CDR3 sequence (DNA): TGCAGTGCTGGAAGGAATCAGCCCCAGCATTTT.

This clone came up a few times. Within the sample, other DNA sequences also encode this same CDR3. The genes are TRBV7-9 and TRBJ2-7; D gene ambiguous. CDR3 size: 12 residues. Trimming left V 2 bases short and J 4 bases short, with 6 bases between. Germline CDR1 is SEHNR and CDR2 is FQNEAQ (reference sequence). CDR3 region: CASSLSSYEQYF. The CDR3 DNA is TGTGCCAGCAGCTTAAGCAGTTACGAGCAGTACTTC.

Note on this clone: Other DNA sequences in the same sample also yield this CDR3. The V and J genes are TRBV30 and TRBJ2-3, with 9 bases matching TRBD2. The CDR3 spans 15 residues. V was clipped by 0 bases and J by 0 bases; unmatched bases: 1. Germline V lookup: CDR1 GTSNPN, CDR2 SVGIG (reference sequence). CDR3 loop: CAWSVLAGSTDTQYF. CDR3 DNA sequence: TGTGCCTGGAGTGTACTAGCGGGTAGCACAGATACGCAGTATTTT. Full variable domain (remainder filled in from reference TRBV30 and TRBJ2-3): SQTIHQWPATLVQPVGSPLSLECTVEGTSNPNLYWYRQAAGRGLQLLFYSVGIGQISSEVPQNLSASRPQDRQFILSSKKLLLSDSGFYLCAWSVLAGSTDTQYFGPGTRLTVL.

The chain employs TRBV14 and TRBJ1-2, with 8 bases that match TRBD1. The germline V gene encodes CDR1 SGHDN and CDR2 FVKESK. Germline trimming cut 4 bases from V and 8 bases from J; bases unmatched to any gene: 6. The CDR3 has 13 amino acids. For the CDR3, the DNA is TGTGCCAGCAGCCCTAGGACAGGGTCCGGCTACACCTTC. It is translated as CASSPRTGSGYTF.

The CDR3 DNA reads TGTGCCAGCAGTTTGTTTCGTCCGTGGGGCGATTACGGCAATCAGCCCCAGCATTTT. Its protein product is CASSLFRPWGDYGNQPQHF. The V and J genes are TRBV27 and TRBJ1-5; D might be TRBD1 (5 bases). Per the germline V gene, CDR1 is MNHEY and CDR2 is SMNVEV (reference sequence). This CDR3 is built from 19 residues. V lost 3 bases, J lost 2 bases, and 23 bases lay in between.

The CDR3 here is CASIQGGTGGTEAFF. CDR3 nucleotides: TGTGCCAGCATTCAGGGCGGGACAGGGGGCACTGAAGCTTTCTTT. The rearrangement joins TRBV28 to TRBJ1-1; 11 bases agree with TRBD1. CDR1 is MDHEN, CDR2 SYDVKM, per germline. CDR3 length: 15 residues. J was trimmed by 4 bases and V by 7 bases; bases with no gene match: 8.

The CDR3 loop reads CAWKALSTGELFF. CDR3 DNA: TGTGCCTGGAAAGCTCTGAGCACCGGGGAGCTGTTTTTT. The V and J genes are TRBV30 and TRBJ2-2; unclear D gene. Germline assignment: CDR1 GTSNPN and CDR2 SVGIG (reference sequence). V was cut by 4 bases and J by 4 bases, with 10 bases left in between. The CDR3 length is 13 residues.